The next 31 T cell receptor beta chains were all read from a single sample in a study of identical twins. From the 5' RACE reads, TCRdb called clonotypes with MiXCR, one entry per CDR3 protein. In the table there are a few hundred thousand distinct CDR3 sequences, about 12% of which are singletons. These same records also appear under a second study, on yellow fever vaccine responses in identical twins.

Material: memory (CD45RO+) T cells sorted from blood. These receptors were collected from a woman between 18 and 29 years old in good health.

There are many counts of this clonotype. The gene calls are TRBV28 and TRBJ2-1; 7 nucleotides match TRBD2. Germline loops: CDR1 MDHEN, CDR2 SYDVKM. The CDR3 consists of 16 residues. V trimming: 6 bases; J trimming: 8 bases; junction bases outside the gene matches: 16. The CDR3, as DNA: TGTGCCAGCAGGCTCGGACTAGTCTCGAGTAACTATGAGCAGTTCTTC. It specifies CASRLGLVSSNYEQFF.

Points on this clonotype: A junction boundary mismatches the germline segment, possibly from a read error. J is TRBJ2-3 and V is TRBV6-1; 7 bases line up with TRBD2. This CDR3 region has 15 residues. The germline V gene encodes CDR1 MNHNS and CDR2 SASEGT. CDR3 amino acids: CASSRSGDSTDAQYF. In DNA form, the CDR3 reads TGTGCCAGCAGTCGAAGCGGGGATAGCACAGATGCGCAGTATTTT.

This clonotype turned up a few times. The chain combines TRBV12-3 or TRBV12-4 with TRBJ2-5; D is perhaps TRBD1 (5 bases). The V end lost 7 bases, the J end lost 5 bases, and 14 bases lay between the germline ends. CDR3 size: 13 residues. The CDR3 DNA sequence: TGTGCCAGCACCTGGGGCCAGGGTGAGACCCAGTACTTC. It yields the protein CASTWGQGETQYF.

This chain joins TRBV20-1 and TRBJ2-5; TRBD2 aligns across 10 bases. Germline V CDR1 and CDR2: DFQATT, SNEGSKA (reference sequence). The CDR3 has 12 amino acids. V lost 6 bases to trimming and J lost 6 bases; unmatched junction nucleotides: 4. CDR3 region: CSALAGAQTQYF. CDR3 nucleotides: TGCAGTGCCCTAGCGGGGGCCCAGACCCAGTACTTC.

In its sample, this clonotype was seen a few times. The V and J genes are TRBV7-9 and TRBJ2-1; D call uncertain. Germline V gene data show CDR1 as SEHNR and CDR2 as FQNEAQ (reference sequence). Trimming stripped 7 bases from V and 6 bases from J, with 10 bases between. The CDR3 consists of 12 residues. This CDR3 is CASTRSSNEQFF. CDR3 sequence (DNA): TGTGCCAGCACCCGCTCTTCCAATGAGCAGTTCTTC.

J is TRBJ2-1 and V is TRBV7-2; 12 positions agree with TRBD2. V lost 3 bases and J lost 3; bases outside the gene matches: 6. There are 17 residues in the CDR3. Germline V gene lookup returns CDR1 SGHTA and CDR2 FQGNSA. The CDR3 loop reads CASSFPRLAGDYNEQFF. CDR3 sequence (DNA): TGTGCCAGCAGCTTTCCTCGACTAGCGGGAGACTACAATGAGCAGTTCTTC.

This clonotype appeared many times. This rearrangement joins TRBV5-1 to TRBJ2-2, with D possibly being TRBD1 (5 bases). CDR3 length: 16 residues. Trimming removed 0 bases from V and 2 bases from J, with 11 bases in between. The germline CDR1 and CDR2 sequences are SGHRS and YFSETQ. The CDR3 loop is CASSLARTPNTGELFF. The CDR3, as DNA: TGCGCCAGCAGCTTGGCCAGGACACCCAACACCGGGGAGCTGTTTTTT.

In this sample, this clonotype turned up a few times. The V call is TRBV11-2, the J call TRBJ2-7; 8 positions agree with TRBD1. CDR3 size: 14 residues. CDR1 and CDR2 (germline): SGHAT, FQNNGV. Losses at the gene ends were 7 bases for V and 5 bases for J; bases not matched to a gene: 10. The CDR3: CASTHRGKRNEQYF. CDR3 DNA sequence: TGTGCCAGCACCCACAGGGGGAAGAGGAACGAGCAGTACTTC.

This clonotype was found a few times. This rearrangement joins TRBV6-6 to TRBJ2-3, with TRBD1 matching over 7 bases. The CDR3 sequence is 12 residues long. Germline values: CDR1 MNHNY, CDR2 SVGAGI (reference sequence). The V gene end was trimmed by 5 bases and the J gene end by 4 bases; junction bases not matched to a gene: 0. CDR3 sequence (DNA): TGTGCCAGCAGTACAGGGGCAGATACGCAGTATTTT. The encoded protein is CASSTGADTQYF.

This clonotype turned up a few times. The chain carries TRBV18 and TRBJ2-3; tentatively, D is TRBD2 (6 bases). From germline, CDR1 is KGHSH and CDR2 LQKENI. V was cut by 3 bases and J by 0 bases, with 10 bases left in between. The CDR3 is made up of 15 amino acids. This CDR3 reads CASSPEGPSTDTQYF. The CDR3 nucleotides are TGTGCCAGCTCACCGGAGGGTCCTAGCACAGATACGCAGTATTTT.

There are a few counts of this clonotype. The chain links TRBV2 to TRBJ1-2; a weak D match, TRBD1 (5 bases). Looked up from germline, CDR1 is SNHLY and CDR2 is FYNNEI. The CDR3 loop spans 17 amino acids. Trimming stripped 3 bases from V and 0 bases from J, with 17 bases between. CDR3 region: CASSEGLWTPANYGYTF. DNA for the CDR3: TGTGCCAGCAGTGAGGGGTTATGGACACCCGCTAACTATGGCTACACCTTC.

The CDR3 DNA reads TGTGCCAGCAGCACAAGACTAGCGGGGGGCTACAATGAGCAGTTCTTC. Its translation is CASSTRLAGGYNEQFF. The V call is TRBV9, the J call TRBJ2-1; TRBD2 matches 13 bases. Germline V gene data show CDR1 as SGDLS and CDR2 as YYNGEE. The CDR3 has 16 amino acids. J gave up 3 bases and V 4 bases, and 4 bases lay outside the gene matches. The whole variable domain, filled in from reference TRBV9 and TRBJ2-1, reads DSGVTQTPKHLITATGQRVTLRCSPRSGDLSVYWYQQSLDQGLQFLIQYYNGEERAKGNILERFSAQQFPDLHSELNLSSLELGDSALYFCASSTRLAGGYNEQFFGPGTRLTVL.

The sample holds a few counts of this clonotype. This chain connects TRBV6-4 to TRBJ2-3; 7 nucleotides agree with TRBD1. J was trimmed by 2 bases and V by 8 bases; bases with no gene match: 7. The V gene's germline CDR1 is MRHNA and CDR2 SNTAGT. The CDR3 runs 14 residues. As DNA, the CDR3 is TGTGCCAGCTCCTGGGACAGATTCACAGATACGCAGTATTTT. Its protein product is CASSWDRFTDTQYF.

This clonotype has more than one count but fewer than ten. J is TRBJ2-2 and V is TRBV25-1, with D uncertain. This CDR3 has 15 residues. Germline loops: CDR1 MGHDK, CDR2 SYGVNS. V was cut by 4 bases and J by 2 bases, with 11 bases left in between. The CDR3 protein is CASSADGPNTGELFF. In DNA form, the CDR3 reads TGTGCCAGCAGTGCCGATGGACCAAACACCGGGGAGCTGTTTTTT.

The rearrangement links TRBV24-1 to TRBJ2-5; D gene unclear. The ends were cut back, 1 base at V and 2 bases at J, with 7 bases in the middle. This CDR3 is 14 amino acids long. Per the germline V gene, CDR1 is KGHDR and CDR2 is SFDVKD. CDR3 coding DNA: TGTGCCACCAGTGATTTCGGCAGACAAGAGACCCAGTACTTC. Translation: CATSDFGRQETQYF.

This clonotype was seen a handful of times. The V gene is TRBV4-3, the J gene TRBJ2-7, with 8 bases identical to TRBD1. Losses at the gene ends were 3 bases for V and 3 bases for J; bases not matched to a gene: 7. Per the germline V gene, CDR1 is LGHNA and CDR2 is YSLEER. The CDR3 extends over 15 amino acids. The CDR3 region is CASSQLLQGDYEQYF. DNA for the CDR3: TGCGCCAGCAGCCAGCTATTACAGGGGGACTACGAGCAGTACTTC.

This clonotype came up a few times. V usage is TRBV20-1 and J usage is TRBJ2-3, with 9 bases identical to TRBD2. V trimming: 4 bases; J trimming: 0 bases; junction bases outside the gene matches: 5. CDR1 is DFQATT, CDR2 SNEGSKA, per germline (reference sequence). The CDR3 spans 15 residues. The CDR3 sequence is CSAILAGKSTDTQYF. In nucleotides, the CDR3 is TGCAGTGCTATTCTAGCGGGGAAAAGCACAGATACGCAGTATTTT.

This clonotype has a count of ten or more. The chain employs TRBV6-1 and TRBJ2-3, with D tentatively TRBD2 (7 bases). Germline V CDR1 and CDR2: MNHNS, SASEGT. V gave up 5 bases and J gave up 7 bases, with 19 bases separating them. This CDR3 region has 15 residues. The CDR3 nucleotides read TGTGCCAGCAGTAATAGCGGCGGGGGCCCAAATACGCAGTATTTT. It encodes CASSNSGGGPNTQYF.

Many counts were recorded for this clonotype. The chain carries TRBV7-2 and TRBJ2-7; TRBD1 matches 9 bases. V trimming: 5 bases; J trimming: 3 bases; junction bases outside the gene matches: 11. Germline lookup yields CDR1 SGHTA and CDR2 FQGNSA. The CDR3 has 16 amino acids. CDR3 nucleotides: TGTGCCAGCAGCCCCCCGAGGACAGGGGTTGGCTACGAGCAGTACTTC. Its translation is CASSPPRTGVGYEQYF.

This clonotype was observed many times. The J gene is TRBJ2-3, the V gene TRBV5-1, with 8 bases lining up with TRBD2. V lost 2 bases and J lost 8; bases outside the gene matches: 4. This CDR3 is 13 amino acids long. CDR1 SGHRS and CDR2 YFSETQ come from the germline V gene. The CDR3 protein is CASSLVAGSTQYF. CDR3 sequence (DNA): TGCGCCAGCAGCTTAGTAGCGGGGTCTACGCAGTATTTT.

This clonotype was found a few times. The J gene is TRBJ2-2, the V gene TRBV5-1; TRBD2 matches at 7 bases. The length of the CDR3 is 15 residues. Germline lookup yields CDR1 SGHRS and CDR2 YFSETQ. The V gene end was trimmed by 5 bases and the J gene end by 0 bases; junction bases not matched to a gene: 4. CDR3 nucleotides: TGCGCCAGCAGACCAGCGGGGTCGAACACCGGGGAGCTGTTTTTT. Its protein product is CASRPAGSNTGELFF.

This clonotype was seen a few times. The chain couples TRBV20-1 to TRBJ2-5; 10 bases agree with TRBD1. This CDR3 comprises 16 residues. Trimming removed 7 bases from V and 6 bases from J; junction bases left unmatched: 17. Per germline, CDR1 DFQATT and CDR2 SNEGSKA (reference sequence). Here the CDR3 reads CSVLNIRTGGLKTQYF. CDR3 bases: TGCAGTGTCCTGAATATCCGGACAGGGGGGTTGAAGACCCAGTACTTC.

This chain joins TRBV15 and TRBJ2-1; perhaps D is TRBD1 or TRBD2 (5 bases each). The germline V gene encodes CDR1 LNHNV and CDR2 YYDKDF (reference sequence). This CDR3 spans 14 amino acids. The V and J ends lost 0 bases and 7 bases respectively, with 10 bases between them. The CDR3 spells CATSRDQGRNEQFF. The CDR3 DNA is TGTGCCACCAGCAGAGATCAGGGACGAAATGAGCAGTTCTTC.

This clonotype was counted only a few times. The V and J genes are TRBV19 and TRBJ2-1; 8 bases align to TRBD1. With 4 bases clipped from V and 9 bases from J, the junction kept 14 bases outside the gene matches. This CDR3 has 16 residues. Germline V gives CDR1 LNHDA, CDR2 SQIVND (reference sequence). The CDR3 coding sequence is TGTGCCAGTAGTACCTCTCAGACAGGGGCCTTGGGTGAGCAGTTCTTC. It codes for CASSTSQTGALGEQFF.

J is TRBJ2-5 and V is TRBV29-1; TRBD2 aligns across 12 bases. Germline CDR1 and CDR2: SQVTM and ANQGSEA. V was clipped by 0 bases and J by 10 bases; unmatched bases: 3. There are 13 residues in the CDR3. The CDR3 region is CSVEDPSGRDQYF. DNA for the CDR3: TGCAGCGTTGAAGATCCTAGCGGGAGGGACCAGTACTTC.

Here the CDR3 DNA reads TGCAGCGTTGCTCTAACAGATACGCAGTATTTT. Amino acid sequence: CSVALTDTQYF. The rearrangement uses TRBV29-1 and TRBJ2-3; D not certain. Germline values: CDR1 SQVTM, CDR2 ANQGSEA. The CDR3 covers 11 residues. V dropped 4 bases and J dropped 3 bases, with 5 bases sitting between them.

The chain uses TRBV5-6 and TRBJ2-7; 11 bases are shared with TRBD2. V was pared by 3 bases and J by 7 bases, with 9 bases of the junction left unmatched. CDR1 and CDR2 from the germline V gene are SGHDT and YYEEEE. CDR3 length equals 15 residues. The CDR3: CASSWGLAVGGEQYF. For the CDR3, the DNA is TGTGCCAGCAGCTGGGGACTAGCGGTGGGGGGTGAGCAGTACTTC.

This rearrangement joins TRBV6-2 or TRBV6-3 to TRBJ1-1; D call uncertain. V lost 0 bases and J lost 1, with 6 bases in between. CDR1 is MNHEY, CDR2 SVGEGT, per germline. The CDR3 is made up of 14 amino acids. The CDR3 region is CASSYSGENTEAFF. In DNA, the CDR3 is TGTGCCAGCAGTTACTCGGGAGAGAACACTGAAGCTTTCTTT.

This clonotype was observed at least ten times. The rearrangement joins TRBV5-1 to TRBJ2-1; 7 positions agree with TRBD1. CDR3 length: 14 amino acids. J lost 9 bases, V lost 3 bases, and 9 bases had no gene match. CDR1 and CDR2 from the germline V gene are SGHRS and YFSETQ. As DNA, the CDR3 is TGCGCCAGCAGCTACCGACAGGGCTCGGGTGAGCAGTTCTTC. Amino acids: CASSYRQGSGEQFF.

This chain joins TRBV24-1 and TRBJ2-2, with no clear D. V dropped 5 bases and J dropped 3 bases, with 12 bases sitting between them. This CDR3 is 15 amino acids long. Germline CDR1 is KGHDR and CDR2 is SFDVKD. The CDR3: CATSAASRDTGELFF. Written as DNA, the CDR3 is TGTGCCACCAGTGCTGCAAGCCGGGACACCGGGGAGCTGTTTTTT.

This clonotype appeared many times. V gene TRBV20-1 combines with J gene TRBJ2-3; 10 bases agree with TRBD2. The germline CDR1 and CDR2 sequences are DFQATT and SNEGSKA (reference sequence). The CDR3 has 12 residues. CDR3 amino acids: CSSGGATDTQYF. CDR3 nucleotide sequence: TGCAGCAGCGGGGGGGCCACAGATACGCAGTATTTT.